These 20 T cell receptor beta chains were all obtained from the same sample, sequenced in a study of vaccination effects on CD4 cells after COVID-19. After expansion with viral peptide pools in the ViraFEST assay, antigen-specific CD4+ T cells were sequenced. Cells that had been cultured for 10 days were the source of isolated CD4+ T cells. None of these healthy vaccinees had been infected with SARS-CoV-2 before vaccination. Assay: immunoSEQ multiplex PCR; the TCRdb copy retains only in-frame clones and omits some. The sample includes 41,000 or so clones, around 70% of them seen just once. The antigens for these receptors are not known. Sequenced here: CD4+ T cells from PBMCs cultured with HCoV-OC43 spike peptides, sampled before COVID-19 vaccination. Stated subset: HCoV-OC43 spike overlapping peptide pool stimulation. The receptors shown here come from a human donor who received a COVID-19 vaccine.

The chain carries TRBV5-4 and TRBJ2-2; 8 bases map to TRBD1. Germline assignment: CDR1 SGHNT and CDR2 YYREEE (reference sequence). The V gene end was trimmed by 1 base and the J gene end by 10 bases; junction bases not matched to a gene: 6. This CDR3 has 14 residues. The CDR3 DNA reads TGTGCCAGCAGCTTGCGTCAGGGGGCGCTGGAGCTGTTTTTT. The encoded protein is CASSLRQGALELFF.

The genes are TRBV6-2 or TRBV6-3 and TRBJ1-1, with a weak D call TRBD1 (6 bases). The CDR3 has 16 amino acids. Trimming took 5 bases from V and 5 from J, leaving 21 bases between them. CDR1 MNHEY and CDR2 SVGEGT come from the germline V gene. The CDR3, as DNA: TGTGCCAGCAGTCGCCGGGGTACAGGGAAAAGGACTGAAGCTTTCTTT. The encoded protein is CASSRRGTGKRTEAFF.

This clone was seen once. The CDR3 nucleotides read TGCGCCAGCAGCAGCCAGACAGGAGCGGGAGGCTACACCTTC. It specifies CASSSQTGAGGYTF. The genes are TRBV5-1 and TRBJ1-2; D is possibly TRBD1 (6 bases). The V gene lost 4 bases and the J gene lost 8 bases, with 18 bases spanning the gap. The CDR3 length is 14 residues. Per germline, CDR1 SGHRS and CDR2 YFSETQ. Full variable domain (missing parts from reference TRBV5-1 and TRBJ1-2): KAGVTQTPRYLIKTRGQQVTLSCSPISGHRSVSWYQQTPGQGLQFLFEYFSETQRNKGNFPGRFSGRQFSNSRSEMNVSTLELGDSALYLCASSSQTGAGGYTFGSGTRLTVV.

This chain links TRBV3-1 (or the pseudogene TRBV3-2) with TRBJ1-2; tentative D call: TRBD1 (6 bases). V lost 4 bases to trimming and J lost 4 bases, with 10 bases between them. The CDR3 extends over 13 amino acids. Germline CDR1 and CDR2: LGHDT and YNNKEL (reference sequence). The CDR3 reads CASSPDSLYGYTF. DNA of the CDR3: TGTGCCAGCAGCCCGGACAGCCTCTATGGCTACACCTTC.

This clone was picked up one time. The V call is TRBV28, the J call TRBJ1-1; possibly TRBD1 for D (5 bases). The V and J ends lost 8 bases and 4 bases respectively, with 14 bases between them. This CDR3 is 13 amino acids long. In germline, CDR1 is MDHEN, CDR2 SYDVKM. Here the CDR3 reads CASGTGGGTEAFF. CDR3 bases: TGTGCCAGCGGAACGGGTGGGGGCACTGAAGCTTTCTTT.

The chain joins TRBV12-5 to TRBJ2-5, with 10 bases matching TRBD1. The CDR3 extends over 14 amino acids. Germline loops: CDR1 LGHNT, CDR2 FRNRAP. J was trimmed by 5 bases and V by 5 bases; bases with no gene match: 5. The CDR3 DNA sequence: TGTGCTAGTGGTGACCGGGACAGGGGTGAGACCCAGTACTTC. Protein product: CASGDRDRGETQYF.

This sequence joins TRBV28 and TRBJ2-7; a weak D match, TRBD2 (6 bases). Germline values: CDR1 MDHEN, CDR2 SYDVKM. The CDR3 runs to 14 residues. Trimming cost V 7 bases and J 2 bases, with 15 bases left between them. The CDR3 loop reads CASTETRPPYEQYF. CDR3 nucleotide sequence: TGTGCCAGCACCGAGACTAGGCCTCCCTACGAGCAGTACTTC.

The rearrangement links TRBV20-1 to TRBJ2-1; TRBD2 is a possible D gene (7 bases). The ends were cut back, 3 bases at V and 5 bases at J, with 17 bases in the middle. CDR1 and CDR2 (germline): DFQATT, SNEGSKA (reference sequence). The CDR3 consists of 15 residues. The CDR3 coding sequence is TGCAGTGCTAGTGGGCGCGGGGGCCGGGACAATGAGCAGTTCTTC. It encodes CSASGRGGRDNEQFF.

This chain connects TRBV18 to TRBJ2-7; unclear D gene. CDR1 and CDR2 from the germline V gene are KGHSH and LQKENI. V was cut by 5 bases and J by 2 bases, with 13 bases left in between. The CDR3 is made up of 14 amino acids. CDR3 sequence (DNA): TGTGCCAGCTCAACGCCGGAAACCCCCTACGAGCAGTACTTC. This translates into CASSTPETPYEQYF.

V and J are TRBV14 and TRBJ1-4; D is ambiguous. Trimming shortened V by 1 base and J by 4 bases, and 13 bases separated the two germline ends. There are 16 residues in the CDR3. Germline V lookup: CDR1 SGHDN, CDR2 FVKESK. Here the CDR3 DNA reads TGTGCCAGCAGCCAAGGGGGTCGAGGGAATAATGAAAAACTGTTTTTT. It codes for CASSQGGRGNNEKLFF. The full variable domain, completed using reference TRBV14 and TRBJ1-4, is EAGVTQFPSHSVIEKGQTVTLRCDPISGHDNLYWYRRVMGKEIKFLLHFVKESKQDESGMPNNRFLAERTGGTYSTLKVQPAELEDSGVYFCASSQGGRGNNEKLFFGSGTQLSVL.

The rearrangement uses TRBV28 and TRBJ2-7; D is perhaps TRBD1 or TRBD2 (5 bases each). This CDR3 contains 12 residues. From germline, CDR1 is MDHEN and CDR2 SYDVKM. The V end lost 8 bases, the J end lost 3 bases, and 11 bases lay between the germline ends. The CDR3 sequence is CASGTQDYEQYF. The DNA of the CDR3 is TGTGCCAGCGGGACGCAAGACTACGAGCAGTACTTC.

This CDR3 is CASSSRVLSTEAFF. Written as DNA, the CDR3 is TGTGCCAGCAGCTCCAGGGTGTTGTCCACTGAAGCTTTCTTT. The chain links TRBV7-2 to TRBJ1-1; the D gene is possibly TRBD1 (5 bases). Germline V CDR1 and CDR2: SGHTA, FQGNSA. This CDR3 region has 14 residues. V shed 4 bases and J shed 4 bases, with 13 bases lying between them.

This chain connects TRBV6-5 to TRBJ2-7; D is undetermined. With 7 bases removed from V and 6 bases from J, the gap between germline ends came to 16 bases. The CDR3 is 13 residues long. Germline V gene lookup returns CDR1 MNHEY and CDR2 SVGAGI. The chain's CDR3 is CASKVQVSGEQYF. The CDR3 DNA sequence: TGTGCCAGCAAAGTTCAGGTGTCGGGCGAGCAGTACTTC.

The chain links TRBV28 to TRBJ1-2, with D unresolved. V lost 2 bases and J lost 5, with 6 bases in between. Looked up from germline, CDR1 is MDHEN and CDR2 is SYDVKM. CDR3 size: 12 residues. Here the CDR3 reads CASSLRKYGYTF. Here the CDR3 DNA reads TGTGCCAGCAGTTTAAGAAAATATGGCTACACCTTC.

This rearrangement joins TRBV5-1 to TRBJ1-2; maybe TRBD1 (5 bases). V was pared by 0 bases and J by 5 bases, with 14 bases between. Germline values: CDR1 SGHRS, CDR2 YFSETQ. This CDR3 is 15 amino acids long. The CDR3 loop reads CASSLDNGGDYGYTF. The CDR3 DNA follows: TGCGCCAGCAGCTTGGATAATGGGGGGGATTATGGCTACACCTTC.

The chain has TRBV7-9 and TRBJ2-3; D gene uncertain. CDR3 length: 14 residues. Per germline, CDR1 SEHNR and CDR2 FQNEAQ (reference sequence). The V end was cut by 6 bases, the J end by 2 bases, with 12 bases between. The CDR3: CASSGRSITDTQYF. CDR3 DNA sequence: TGTGCCAGCAGTGGCCGATCGATCACAGATACGCAGTATTTT.

The rearrangement links TRBV7-6 to TRBJ2-3; TRBD1 matches 7 bases. This CDR3 is 15 amino acids long. The V gene's germline CDR1 is SGHVS and CDR2 FNYEAQ. V lost 4 bases, J lost 3 bases, and 7 bases stayed unmatched. The CDR3 loop is CASSSSGTETDTQYF. Here the CDR3 DNA reads TGTGCCAGCAGCTCATCCGGGACAGAGACAGATACGCAGTATTTT.

V is TRBV5-4 and J is TRBJ1-2; D is unresolved. The CDR3 contains 13 residues. V was pared by 3 bases and J by 4 bases, with 10 bases between. Germline lookup yields CDR1 SGHNT and CDR2 YYREEE (reference sequence). CDR3 protein: CASSSGILYGYTF. The CDR3 DNA sequence: TGTGCCAGCAGCTCCGGTATTCTCTATGGCTACACCTTC.

This rearrangement joins TRBV28 to TRBJ1-1; D perhaps matches TRBD1 (5 bases). CDR3 length: 12 amino acids. In germline, CDR1 is MDHEN, CDR2 SYDVKM. Trimming left V 6 bases short and J 0 bases short, with 5 bases between. Here the CDR3 reads CASRGVNTEAFF. Here the CDR3 DNA reads TGTGCCAGCAGGGGGGTGAACACTGAAGCTTTCTTT.

This clone was seen a handful of times. V is TRBV9 and J is TRBJ1-1; 7 nucleotides line up with TRBD1. The CDR3 is made up of 13 amino acids. With V trimmed by 5 bases and J by 4 bases, 5 bases remained unmatched. CDR1 and CDR2 from the germline V gene are SGDLS and YYNGEE. CDR3 coding DNA: TGTGCCAGCAGTAGGGGGCATGGCACTGAAGCTTTCTTT. This sequence encodes CASSRGHGTEAFF.